What follows are 10 T cell receptor beta chains derived from one specimen sequenced in a study of T cells in Graves' hyperthyroidism and ophthalmopathy. RNA transcripts were the template for amplifying TCR beta CDR3 regions. A first-round RT-PCR of the TCR CDR3 used the HTBI primer set. TCRdb fed the multiplex PCR reads into MiXCR, producing one record per CDR3 protein. The repertoire holds some 600,000 distinct CDR3 sequences, with approximately 14% as singletons. The source material was blood. The receptors stem from a woman aged 25 to 39 with Graves' hyperthyroidism that later progressed to Graves' ophthalmopathy.

Here the CDR3 reads CASSLGLAGGDYNEQFF. The CDR3 DNA follows: TGTGCCAGCAGTTTGGGACTAGCGGGGGGGGACTACAATGAGCAGTTCTTC. The chain uses TRBV12-3 or TRBV12-4 and TRBJ2-1; TRBD2 aligns across 16 bases. There are 17 residues in the CDR3. V lost 3 bases and J lost 3; bases outside the gene matches: 2.

This clonotype occurred a few times. This chain uses TRBV19 with TRBJ2-5; perhaps TRBD2 as D (5 bases). Germline CDR1 and CDR2: LNHDA and SQIVND (reference sequence). CDR3 length: 13 residues. Trimming pared 5 bases from V and 5 bases from J, leaving 12 bases between. The CDR3: CASSGSRRETQYF. Here the CDR3 DNA reads TGTGCCAGTAGTGGTTCCCGGAGGGAGACCCAGTACTTC.

The chain joins TRBV7-9 to TRBJ2-1, with D hard to call. The closer fit of TRBJ2-7 to the DNA end suggests the J call may be wrong. The germline gives CDR1 SEHNR, CDR2 FQNEAQ (reference sequence). The CDR3 runs 14 residues. The DNA of the CDR3 is TGTGCCAGCAGCTTAGCGAGCTCCTACAATGAGCAGTACTTC. As protein: CASSLASSYNEQYF.

At least ten counts were recorded for this clonotype. The chain recombines TRBV18 with TRBJ2-1; D is unresolved. Trimming stripped 0 bases from V and 9 bases from J, with 12 bases between. There are 14 residues in the CDR3. Looked up from germline, CDR1 is KGHSH and CDR2 is LQKENI. Here the CDR3 DNA reads TGTGCCAGCTCACCACCGGCTGGGCAGATTGAGCAGTTCTTC. Protein sequence: CASSPPAGQIEQFF.

At least ten counts were recorded for this clonotype. The chain joins TRBV11-3 to TRBJ2-2; D perhaps matches TRBD2 (5 bases). The germline gives CDR1 SGHNT, CDR2 YENEEA. CDR3 length equals 16 residues. The germline V and J ends were trimmed by 3 bases and 2 bases, with 13 bases remaining between them. CDR3 residues: CASSFGVSSNTGELFF. Written as DNA, the CDR3 is TGTGCCAGCAGCTTCGGGGTTAGTTCTAACACCGGGGAGCTGTTTTTT. The whole variable domain, remainder taken from reference TRBV11-3 and TRBJ2-2, is EAGVVQSPRYKIIEKKQPVAFWCNPISGHNTLYWYLQNLGQGPELLIRYENEEAVDDSQLPKDRFSAERLKGVDSTLKIQPAELGDSAVYLCASSFGVSSNTGELFFGEGSRLTVL.

This chain uses TRBV4-1 with TRBJ1-1; tentatively, D is TRBD1 (5 bases). CDR1 and CDR2 (germline): MGHRA, YSYEKL. Trimming removed 5 bases from V and 6 bases from J, with 16 bases in between. The CDR3 is 14 amino acids. CDR3 protein: CASSSWDGVAEAFF. As DNA, the CDR3 is TGCGCCAGCAGCTCATGGGACGGAGTAGCTGAAGCTTTCTTT.

This clonotype appeared many times. The rearrangement joins TRBV28 to TRBJ2-3; 9 nucleotides match TRBD2. V was clipped by 6 bases and J by 4 bases; unmatched bases: 11. Per the germline V gene, CDR1 is MDHEN and CDR2 is SYDVKM. This CDR3 is built from 16 residues. CDR3 loop: CASRSTSGSRSDTQYF. The DNA for the CDR3 is TGTGCCAGCAGGAGTACTAGCGGGTCCCGGTCAGATACGCAGTATTTT.

This clonotype has ten or more counts. The chain is built from TRBV5-1 and TRBJ2-7; D is perhaps TRBD2 (5 bases). CDR1 and CDR2 from the germline V gene are SGHRS and YFSETQ. The V end lost 2 bases, the J end lost 1 base, and 10 bases lay between the germline ends. The CDR3 sequence is 14 residues long. This CDR3 reads CASSFRAASYEQYF. The CDR3 coding sequence is TGCGCCAGCAGCTTCCGAGCGGCTTCCTACGAGCAGTACTTC.

There are many counts of this clonotype. This chain joins TRBV20-1 and TRBJ2-7; 10 positions agree with TRBD2. CDR3 length: 15 amino acids. V lost 3 bases to trimming and J lost 4 bases; unmatched junction nucleotides: 9. Germline V gene sequence: CDR1 DFQATT, CDR2 SNEGSKA (reference sequence). As DNA, the CDR3 is TGCAGTGCTAGTAATTCGGCAGCGGGAGGGTACGAGCAGTACTTC. Its translation: CSASNSAAGGYEQYF.

This clonotype was counted between two and nine times. V usage is TRBV14 and J usage is TRBJ2-7; 7 bases are a match to TRBD1. J lost 8 bases, V lost 4 bases, and 8 bases had no gene match. This CDR3 is 13 amino acids long. CDR1 and CDR2 from the germline V gene are SGHDN and FVKESK. The DNA for the CDR3 is TGTGCCAGCAGCCCGGGGACAGCCGGGAAGCAGTACTTC. Translating it yields CASSPGTAGKQYF.